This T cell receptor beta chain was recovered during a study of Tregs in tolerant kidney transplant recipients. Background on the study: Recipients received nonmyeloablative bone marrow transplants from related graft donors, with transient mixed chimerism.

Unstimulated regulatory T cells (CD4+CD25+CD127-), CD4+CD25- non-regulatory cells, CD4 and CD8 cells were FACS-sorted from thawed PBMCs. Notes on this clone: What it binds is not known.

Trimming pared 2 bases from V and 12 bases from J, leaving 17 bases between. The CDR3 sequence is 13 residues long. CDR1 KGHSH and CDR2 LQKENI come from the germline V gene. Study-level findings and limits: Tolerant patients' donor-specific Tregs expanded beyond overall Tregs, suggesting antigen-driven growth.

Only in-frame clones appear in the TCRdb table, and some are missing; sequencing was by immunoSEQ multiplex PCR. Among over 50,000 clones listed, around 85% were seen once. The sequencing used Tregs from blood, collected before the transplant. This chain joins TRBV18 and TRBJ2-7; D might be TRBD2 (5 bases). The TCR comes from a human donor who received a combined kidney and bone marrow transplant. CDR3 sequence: CASSPVGTSGGYF. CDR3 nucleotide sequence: TGTGCCAGCTCACCAGTGGGCACCTCTGGAGGGTACTTC.